This TCR beta chain came from a study of shared clonotypes between healthy human individuals. Terminally differentiated effector memory CD45RA+ cells were left out of the naive CD8 fraction, which was CD45RO-negative and positively selected for CCR7. Those who donated, Caucasian adults without exception, all lived in Nashville, Tennessee. Sequencing used immunoSEQ multiplex PCR; TCRdb keeps in-frame clones, though not all of them. The data hold roughly 2.1 million clones, with under 95% observed a single time. Whole-study findings and limits: The sharing of 5% to 5.5% of naive CD4 clonotypes was seen across a handful of donors. The study generally estimated greater richness for naive than memory subsets. Clonotypes shared by all four donors outscored non-shared clonotypes in generation probability.

CDR1 is SGHDT, CDR2 YYEEEE, per germline. The CDR3 totals 15 residues. Trimming left V 1 base short and J 0 bases short, with 9 bases between. Concerning this clone itself: Its antigen is as yet unknown.

The chain links TRBV5-6 to TRBJ2-3, with D possibly matching TRBD2 (6 bases). The sequencing sample was made of naive CD8+ T cells from PBMCs. This receptor was obtained from a man aged 18-30 years in good health. Some clones in this sample may be carry-over from other donors' samples. The CDR3 coding sequence is TGTGCCAGCAGCTTGATGGGGACTAGCACAGATACGCAGTATTTT. Protein sequence: CASSLMGTSTDTQYF.